Listed below are T cell receptor beta chains from one sample, sequenced in a study of cytomegalovirus exposure and HLA in healthy donors. Profiled with immunoSEQ multiplex PCR; TCRdb holds only in-frame clones, not every one. The table lists 130,000 or so clones, about 9.2% of them singletons. The specimen sequenced was PBMCs. The receptors here all came from a woman aged 40 to 50 in good health and CMV-seropositive. Each CDR3 is given with its conserved first and last residue. A D gene is named only where the DNA matches it firmly. A clone size is listed for some rows: how often the clone was seen (once, few, many), or a class if it is expanded.

j_call v_call clone_size d_call cdr3_aa cdr3_nt
TRBJ2-7 TRBV15 - TRBD1 CATGQGVGYEQYF TGTGCCACCGGGCAGGGGGTGGGTTACGAGCAGTACTTC
TRBJ2-5 TRBV7-2 few TRBD2 CASRNGGARETQYF TGTGCCAGCAGGAACGGGGGGGCGAGAGAGACCCAGTACTTC
TRBJ1-1 TRBV5-1 - - CASSFGGGEYTEAFF TGCGCCAGCAGCTTTGGCGGGGGCGAGTACACTGAAGCTTTCTTT
TRBJ2-1 TRBV15 few TRBD1 CATSRDLGTGSNNEQFF TGTGCCACCAGCAGAGATCTCGGGACAGGGAGTAACAATGAGCAGTTCTTC
TRBJ2-5 TRBV27 once TRBD1 CASSFLGQGLQETQYF TGTGCCAGCAGTTTTCTCGGACAGGGGCTCCAAGAGACCCAGTACTTC
TRBJ1-6 TRBV15 - - CATSVRTTGAPLHF TGTGCCACCAGCGTCCGGACCACCGGGGCACCCCTCCACTTT
TRBJ1-1 TRBV5-1 few TRBD1 CASSAGQGATEAFF TGCGCCAGCAGCGCGGGACAGGGGGCGACTGAAGCTTTCTTT
TRBJ2-2 TRBV5-8 few TRBD2 CASHELAGTVDTGELFF TGTGCCAGCCACGAGCTAGCGGGGACGGTAGACACCGGGGAGCTGTTTTTT
TRBJ1-2 TRBV5-1 many - CASSPDLEVSGYTF TGCGCCAGCAGCCCCGACTTAGAAGTGAGTGGCTACACCTTC
TRBJ2-4 TRBV20-1 few - CSAKVGNIQYF TGCAGTGCCAAAGTGGGCAACATTCAGTACTTC
TRBJ2-4 TRBV7-2 few TRBD2 CASSLELAGVKNIQYF TGTGCCAGCAGCTTAGAACTAGCGGGGGTCAAAAACATTCAGTACTTC
TRBJ2-1 TRBV19 few - CASSIAGVGVDEQFF TGTGCCAGTAGTATAGCGGGGGTGGGGGTCGATGAGCAGTTCTTC
TRBJ1-1 TRBV2 - - CASRRGENTEAFF TGTGCCAGCCGACGGGGGGAGAACACTGAAGCTTTCTTT
TRBJ2-7 TRBV6-5 - - CASSYTGSSYEQYF TGTGCCAGCAGTTATACAGGGAGCTCCTACGAGCAGTACTTC
TRBJ2-1 TRBV2 - TRBD1 CASSSGGFSEQFF TGTGCCAGCAGTTCAGGGGGATTCAGTGAGCAGTTCTTC
TRBJ1-1 TRBV27 few TRBD1 CASTPRGTGGRRGTEAFF TGTGCCAGCACCCCTAGGGGGACAGGGGGCAGGCGGGGCACTGAAGCTTTCTTT
TRBJ2-7 TRBV29-1 - - CSVAVRAYEQYF TGCAGCGTTGCCGTCAGGGCCTACGAGCAGTACTTC
TRBJ1-2 TRBV2 - TRBD1 CASSPRDSYGYTF TGTGCCAGCAGTCCCCGGGACAGCTATGGCTACACCTTC
TRBJ1-1 TRBV9 - - CASSVVPGLIGNTEAFF TGTGCCAGCAGCGTAGTTCCAGGGTTAATAGGGAACACTGAAGCTTTCTTT
TRBJ2-1 TRBV7-6 - TRBD2 CASSSLAGVGSYNEQFF TGTGCCAGCAGCTCCCTGGCGGGGGTAGGCTCCTACAATGAGCAGTTCTTC
TRBJ1-1 TRBV5-4 few TRBD1 CASSWGQGANTEAFF TGTGCCAGCAGCTGGGGACAGGGGGCCAACACTGAAGCTTTCTTT
TRBJ1-3 TRBV2 few TRBD1 CASTGTAGNTIYF TGTGCCAGCACCGGGACAGCTGGAAACACCATATATTTT
TRBJ1-1 TRBV7-9 - - CASSLAGQPNTEAFF TGTGCCAGCAGCTTAGCGGGACAACCGAACACTGAAGCTTTCTTT
TRBJ1-1 TRBV20-1 - - CSANTNAEAFF TGCAGTGCTAACACGAACGCTGAAGCTTTCTTT
TRBJ1-2 TRBV6-1 - - CASTQGLLGYTF TGTGCCAGCACCCAGGGCTTGCTAGGCTACACCTTC
TRBJ1-2 TRBV20-1 - - CSARDKEGYTF TGCAGTGCCAGGGACAAGGAGGGCTACACCTTC
TRBJ1-6 TRBV6-6 few - CASSYGGDNSPLHF TGTGCCAGCAGTTACGGAGGAGACAATTCACCCCTCCACTTT
TRBJ2-7 TRBV21-1 - - CASTSPLRQGAGYEQYF TGTGCCAGCACCTCACCCCTTAGACAGGGGGCTGGCTACGAGCAGTACTTC
TRBJ2-5 TRBV7-2 few - CASSYDSQETQYF TGTGCCAGCAGCTACGACTCGCAAGAGACCCAGTACTTC
TRBJ2-7 TRBV7-9 - - CASSLLASYEQYF TGTGCCAGCAGCTTATTGGCCTCCTACGAGCAGTACTTC
TRBJ1-1 TRBV2 few - CASSDFGQLPNGGGAFF TGTGCCAGCAGTGATTTCGGCCAGTTACCGAACGGGGGGGGAGCTTTCTTT
TRBJ1-2 TRBV19 - - CASSIGGLLGYGYTF TGTGCCAGTAGTATAGGGGGGCTGTTAGGCTATGGCTACACCTTC
TRBJ2-2 TRBV2 few TRBD1 CASRQGRGYVGELFF TGTGCCAGCAGGCAAGGCAGGGGGTACGTCGGGGAGCTGTTTTTT
TRBJ2-3 TRBV6-1 few TRBD2 CASSSLAGGQDTQYF TGTGCCAGCAGTTCATTAGCGGGGGGGCAAGATACGCAGTATTTT
TRBJ2-7 TRBV5-1 few TRBD2 CASRFGQTTSGGPYEQYF TGCGCCAGCAGGTTTGGACAGACGACTAGCGGGGGCCCCTACGAGCAGTACTTC
TRBJ2-7 TRBV29-1 few TRBD2 CSGNSGGPQYF TGCAGCGGGAATAGCGGGGGGCCCCAGTACTTC
TRBJ2-1 TRBV18 - TRBD2 CASSPEAGGPGNEQFF TGTGCCAGCTCACCTGAAGCGGGGGGGCCAGGCAATGAGCAGTTCTTC
TRBJ1-1 TRBV27 - - CASSLGGEAFF TGTGCCAGCAGTTTGGGGGGTGAAGCTTTCTTT
TRBJ2-7 TRBV2 few TRBD1 CASSGDRGAYEQYF TGTGCCAGCAGTGGCGACAGGGGGGCCTACGAGCAGTACTTC
TRBJ1-1 TRBV15 few - CATSRDRGRITEAFF TGTGCCACCAGCAGAGATAGAGGGAGAATCACTGAAGCTTTCTTT
TRBJ1-4 TRBV11-2 few - CASSLGGGVKLFF TGTGCCAGCAGCTTAGGGGGCGGGGTAAAACTGTTTTTT
TRBJ2-2 TRBV19 few TRBD1 CASSKGSQGAGELFF TGTGCCAGTAGTAAGGGCAGCCAGGGGGCCGGGGAGCTGTTTTTT
TRBJ1-6 TRBV2 few TRBD1 CASTGQGGAYNSPLHF TGTGCCAGCACCGGACAGGGGGGCGCCTATAATTCACCCCTCCACTTT
TRBJ1-6 TRBV19 - - CASSIKGQGGNSPLHF TGTGCCAGTAGTATAAAGGGGCAGGGAGGGAATTCACCCCTCCACTTT
TRBJ1-1 TRBV4-1 few TRBD1 CASSDREVTEAFF TGCGCCAGCAGTGACAGGGAGGTCACTGAAGCTTTCTTT
TRBJ2-3 TRBV12-5 few - CASGLVDLTDTQYF TGTGCTAGTGGTTTGGTCGACTTGACAGATACGCAGTATTTT
TRBJ1-5 TRBV2 few - CASRSGRTSNQPQHF TGTGCCAGCAGGAGCGGGCGGACTAGCAATCAGCCCCAGCATTTT
TRBJ1-2 TRBV7-8 - TRBD1 CASGGQGAGNYGYTF TGTGCCAGCGGGGGACAGGGGGCGGGGAACTATGGCTACACCTTC
TRBJ1-2 TRBV18 - - CASSPRDSYGYTF TGTGCCAGCTCACCCCGGGATAGCTATGGCTACACCTTC
TRBJ1-3 TRBV19 - - CASTAGGERESTIYF TGTGCCAGTACCGCCGGCGGTGAGAGGGAGAGCACCATATATTTT
TRBJ2-3 TRBV4-1 - TRBD2 CASSQDPSGGVNTQYF TGCGCCAGCAGCCAAGACCCTAGCGGGGGGGTGAACACGCAGTATTTT
TRBJ2-2 TRBV7-8 - - CASSSRIEVVGELFF TGTGCCAGCAGCTCACGCATTGAGGTTGTCGGGGAGCTGTTTTTT
TRBJ1-1 TRBV4-1 few TRBD1 CASSRETGTANTEAFF TGCGCCAGCAGCCGAGAAACCGGGACAGCGAACACTGAAGCTTTCTTT